Below, 13 T cell receptor beta chains from the same sample are listed, as sequenced in a study of T cells after yellow fever vaccination (dated by TCRdb to about 2019). This specimen's treatment or condition label, interpreted: live attenuated yellow fever vaccine strain. Libraries came from 5' RACE. Data came from an Illumina HiSeq 2500. The public reads were quality trimmed at Q25 with fastp and then assembled into clones with MiXCR by TCRdb, keeping productive beta chains. All rows with the same CDR3 protein become a single entry with the most common DNA and genes. Recorded for this sample are 350,000 to 450,000 distinct CDR3 sequences; roughly 6.1% of them occurred a single time. The ten largest clones add up to 15% of the sample. Sequencing was performed on PBMCs, taken 5 days after the yellow fever booster vaccination. These receptors were taken from a man younger than 40 who received the YFV17D yellow fever vaccine.

This clonotype was observed a few times. The chain carries TRBV7-2 and TRBJ2-5, with D possibly TRBD2 on 5 matching bases. V shed 7 bases and J shed 5 bases, with 14 bases lying between them. Germline assignment: CDR1 SGHTA and CDR2 FQGNSA. The CDR3 has 13 residues. CDR3 sequence: CASNPGWRETQYF. DNA for the CDR3: TGTGCCAGCAACCCGGGATGGCGTGAGACCCAGTACTTC. Looking up the rest from reference TRBV7-2 and TRBJ2-5 gives the full variable domain: GAGVSQSPSNKVTEKGKDVELRCDPISGHTALYWYRQSLGQGLEFLIYFQGNSAPDKSGLPSDRFSAERTGGSVSTLTIQRTQQEDSAVYLCASNPGWRETQYFGPGTRLLVL.

There are many counts of this clonotype. V is TRBV27 and J is TRBJ2-4; 8 bases are a match to TRBD1. Germline V gene sequence: CDR1 MNHEY, CDR2 SMNVEV (reference sequence). Unmatched junction bases numbered 12, after V lost 9 bases and J lost 2 bases. This CDR3 region has 16 residues. The CDR3 DNA reads TGTGCCAGGATCCTGGGACAGGAGAGGACCAAAAACATTCAGTACTTC. Protein sequence: CARILGQERTKNIQYF.

The V gene is TRBV5-4, the J gene TRBJ2-5; the D gene is possibly TRBD2 (5 bases). The V and J ends lost 3 bases and 1 base respectively, with 10 bases between them. Germline V lookup: CDR1 SGHNT, CDR2 YYREEE (reference sequence). CDR3 length equals 14 residues. CDR3 sequence (DNA): TGTGCCAGCAGCTACCCGGGAATCCAAGAGACCCAGTACTTC. Its translation: CASSYPGIQETQYF.

The V call is TRBV20-1, the J call TRBJ2-1; either TRBD1 or TRBD2 may supply D (6 bases each). CDR1 DFQATT and CDR2 SNEGSKA come from the germline V gene (reference sequence). CDR3 size: 15 residues. Trimming stripped 5 bases from V and 2 bases from J, with 16 bases between. The CDR3 here is CSAPSSGAPYNEQFF. CDR3 sequence (DNA): TGCAGTGCTCCCTCGTCGGGGGCCCCCTACAATGAGCAGTTCTTC.

This chain connects TRBV23-1 to TRBJ2-7; TRBD2 is a possible D gene (6 bases). TRBV23-1 is recorded as an ORF, its role being uncertain. V lost 9 bases and J 5 bases, leaving 11 bases between the germline ends. The CDR3 is 11 amino acids. CDR3 residues: CARGGENEQYF. CDR3 nucleotide sequence: TGCGCCAGGGGAGGAGAAAACGAGCAGTACTTC.

The chain couples TRBV2 to TRBJ1-4; 7 bases are shared with TRBD1. CDR3 length equals 16 residues. The V gene end was trimmed by 4 bases and the J gene end by 5 bases; junction bases not matched to a gene: 10. The germline gives CDR1 SNHLY, CDR2 FYNNEI. CDR3 amino acids: CASSVNPRTGNEKLFF. The CDR3 region has the DNA TGTGCCAGCAGTGTAAACCCGCGGACAGGAAATGAAAAACTGTTTTTT.

This clonotype was seen at least ten times. The chain recombines TRBV7-2 with TRBJ2-7; TRBD1 is a possible D gene (6 bases). CDR1 is SGHTA, CDR2 FQGNSA, per germline. The V end lost 5 bases, the J end lost 6 bases, and 20 bases lay between the germline ends. The CDR3 runs to 15 residues. The CDR3 spells CASSDGQFARVEQYF. The CDR3 coding sequence is TGTGCCAGCAGCGACGGACAGTTTGCAAGGGTCGAGCAGTACTTC.

The rearrangement links TRBV3-1 to TRBJ1-1, with TRBD1 as a possible D gene (5 bases). The CDR3 covers 13 residues. Germline CDR1 is LGHDT and CDR2 is YNNKEL (reference sequence). Deletions cut 3 bases from V and 4 bases from J, with 9 bases between. The CDR3 region is CASSHFQGTEAFF. The CDR3 DNA is TGTGCCAGCAGCCATTTCCAGGGCACTGAAGCTTTCTTT.

V is TRBV7-9 and J is TRBJ2-5, with TRBD2 matching 8 bases. V lost 1 base and J lost 3; bases outside the gene matches: 7. CDR1 and CDR2 from the germline V gene are SEHNR and FQNEAQ (reference sequence). This CDR3 is 16 amino acids long. CDR3 coding DNA: TGTGCCAGCAGCTTAGGTCTAGCGGGCCTAAAAGAGACCCAGTACTTC. Translating gives CASSLGLAGLKETQYF. The full variable domain, in which reference TRBV7-9 and TRBJ2-5 provide the parts outside the CDR3, is DTGVSQNPRHKITKRGQNVTFRCDPISEHNRLYWYRQTLGQGPEFLTYFQNEAQLEKSRLLSDRFSAERPKGSFSTLEIQRTEQGDSAMYLCASSLGLAGLKETQYFGPGTRLLVL.

The table lists this clonotype with a few counts. The V gene is TRBV7-2, the J gene TRBJ2-3; no clear D gene. The V gene's germline CDR1 is SGHTA and CDR2 FQGNSA. The CDR3 is 14 residues long. With 3 bases removed from V and 1 base from J, the gap between germline ends came to 8 bases. The CDR3 protein is CASSFAPGTDTQYF. For the CDR3, the DNA is TGTGCCAGCAGCTTCGCTCCAGGCACAGATACGCAGTATTTT.

This clonotype appeared many times. The chain uses TRBV7-9 and TRBJ2-5, with a tentative D call TRBD1 (6 bases). Germline values: CDR1 SEHNR, CDR2 FQNEAQ (reference sequence). CDR3 length equals 15 residues. The V and J ends lost 0 bases and 2 bases respectively, with 10 bases between them. The CDR3, as DNA: TGTGCCAGCAGCTTAGCCGGGACATCGCAAGAGACCCAGTACTTC. Translated: CASSLAGTSQETQYF.

This clonotype was detected only a few times. V usage is TRBV15 and J usage is TRBJ2-7; 7 nucleotides agree with TRBD1. CDR1 and CDR2 (germline): LNHNV, YYDKDF (reference sequence). With 5 bases clipped from V and 2 bases from J, the junction kept 15 bases outside the gene matches. The CDR3 has 17 amino acids. CDR3 DNA sequence: TGTGCCACCAGCCGAGGGCCGTTCGGGACAGCCACCTACGAGCAGTACTTC. It translates to CATSRGPFGTATYEQYF.

V gene TRBV5-1 combines with J gene TRBJ2-1, with 12 nucleotides matching TRBD2. Germline trimming cut 0 bases from V and 10 bases from J; bases unmatched to any gene: 11. CDR1 and CDR2 (germline): SGHRS, YFSETQ. CDR3 length: 17 amino acids. CDR3 in amino acids: CASSLEVPSGRAKEQFF. The CDR3 DNA sequence: TGCGCCAGCAGCTTGGAAGTACCTAGCGGGAGGGCGAAAGAGCAGTTCTTC. The full variable domain, with the rest looked up from reference TRBV5-1 and TRBJ2-1, is KAGVTQTPRYLIKTRGQQVTLSCSPISGHRSVSWYQQTPGQGLQFLFEYFSETQRNKGNFPGRFSGRQFSNSRSEMNVSTLELGDSALYLCASSLEVPSGRAKEQFFGPGTRLTVL.